Following are 29 T cell receptor beta chains from one sample sequenced in a study of technical replicates of blood from a handful of donors. TCRdb keeps only in-frame clones here, not all; method: immunoSEQ multiplex PCR. Counted here are about 70,000 clones, around 97% occurring once; the ten biggest clones make up over 0.2%. Sequencing was performed on T cells isolated from PBMCs. The receptors derive from a human donor in good health.

About this clone: One end of the junction does not line up with germline, which may come from a read error. The chain links TRBV11-2 to TRBJ2-7; 9 nucleotides align to TRBD1. Germline V gene sequence: CDR1 SGHAT, CDR2 FQNNGV. The CDR3 consists of 16 residues. CDR3 DNA: TGTGCCAGCAGCTTAATCGGACAGGGGAACTCCTTCGAGCAGTACTTC. Encoded protein: CASSLIGQGNSFEQYF.

The V gene is TRBV5-1, the J gene TRBJ1-2; 10 nucleotides align to TRBD1. This CDR3 spans 14 amino acids. Per the germline V gene, CDR1 is SGHRS and CDR2 is YFSETQ. V dropped 3 bases and J dropped 8; count of bases not matched to a gene: 7. DNA of the CDR3: TGCGCCAGCAGCTCGACAGGGGGCGCGGGAGGCTACACCTTC. Protein product: CASSSTGGAGGYTF.

This clone showed up just once. The chain has TRBV6-5 and TRBJ1-6; possible D gene TRBD1, 5 bases. The CDR3 spans 12 residues. From germline, CDR1 is MNHEY and CDR2 SVGAGI. The V and J ends lost 6 bases and 7 bases respectively, with 7 bases between them. The CDR3 region is CASRRQNSPLHF. The CDR3 coding sequence is TGTGCCAGCAGACGACAGAATTCACCCCTCCACTTT.

The chain links TRBV19 to TRBJ1-1, with TRBD1 as a possible D gene (6 bases). V lost 7 bases to trimming and J lost 0 bases, with 12 bases between them. The CDR3 loop spans 14 amino acids. Germline lookup yields CDR1 LNHDA and CDR2 SQIVND (reference sequence). CDR3 bases: TGTGCCAGTACCCTAGGACAGCTGAACACTGAAGCTTTCTTT. Amino acid sequence: CASTLGQLNTEAFF.

This sequence joins TRBV5-1 and TRBJ1-1; D is possibly TRBD1 (6 bases). The germline CDR1 and CDR2 sequences are SGHRS and YFSETQ. Trimming took off 4 bases at V and 1 base at J, with 8 bases between the two ends. CDR3 length equals 13 residues. The CDR3 here is CASSLQGNTEAFF. The CDR3 DNA follows: TGCGCCAGCAGCCTACAGGGGAACACTGAAGCTTTCTTT.

This chain connects TRBV6-4 to TRBJ2-2, with D possibly TRBD1 on 6 matching bases. The length of the CDR3 is 15 residues. CDR1 is MRHNA and CDR2 is SNTAGT in the germline V gene. Trimming pared 2 bases from V and 5 bases from J, leaving 12 bases between. The CDR3 DNA sequence: TGTGCCAGCAGTGACACAGGGTCGCTAACCGGGGAGCTGTTTTTT. Translation gives CASSDTGSLTGELFF.

This chain connects TRBV5-1 to TRBJ2-1; 11 nucleotides agree with TRBD1. This CDR3 comprises 16 residues. With V trimmed by 3 bases and J by 7 bases, 9 bases remained unmatched. Germline CDR1 reads SGHRS; CDR2 reads YFSETQ. CDR3 DNA sequence: TGCGCCAGCAGCTCCACCGGACAGGGGGCTTGGAATGAGCAGTTCTTC. Translation: CASSSTGQGAWNEQFF.

The V call is TRBV7-2, the J call TRBJ2-5; TRBD1 matches at 7 bases. V gave up 1 base and J gave up 4 bases; unmatched junction bases: 6. The germline CDR1 and CDR2 sequences are SGHTA and FQGNSA. The CDR3 is 15 amino acids. CDR3 sequence: CASSLVGGAGETQYF. The CDR3 DNA follows: TGTGCCAGCAGCTTAGTAGGGGGCGCGGGAGAGACCCAGTACTTC.

V gene TRBV5-6 combines with J gene TRBJ2-5; TRBD1 is a possible D gene (6 bases). Per germline, CDR1 SGHDT and CDR2 YYEEEE. V lost 1 base and J lost 4, with 17 bases in between. This CDR3 contains 16 residues. The CDR3 bases are TGTGCCAGCAGCTTGCGTTCCACAGGGTCGATAGAGACCCAGTACTTC. Translating gives CASSLRSTGSIETQYF.

The chain is built from TRBV6-6 and TRBJ2-5; D is ambiguous. The germline CDR1 and CDR2 sequences are MNHNY and SVGAGI (reference sequence). The CDR3 is 13 amino acids. Trimming removed 5 bases at V and 4 bases at J, with 11 bases between. CDR3 protein: CASSNSLGETQYF. The DNA for the CDR3 is TGTGCCAGCAGTAACAGTCTTGGAGAGACCCAGTACTTC.

The chain combines TRBV4-1 with TRBJ1-1; 8 bases map to TRBD1. This CDR3 is built from 16 residues. Germline-derived CDR1 and CDR2 are MGHRA and YSYEKL. The J segment lost 1 base and the V segment lost 0 bases, leaving 4 bases of the junction unmatched. The CDR3 region has the DNA TGCGCCAGCAGCCAAGACACCGGGACAGGGAACACTGAAGCTTTCTTT. Translation gives CASSQDTGTGNTEAFF.

V usage is TRBV18 and J usage is TRBJ2-1; 10 bases fit TRBD2. Germline assignment: CDR1 KGHSH and CDR2 LQKENI. V dropped 4 bases and J dropped 0; count of bases not matched to a gene: 18. The CDR3 has 21 amino acids. The DNA for the CDR3 is TGTGCCAGCTCACACGACAGGCAGGTAGCGGGAGGACTGTTCTCCTACAATGAGCAGTTCTTC. The encoded protein is CASSHDRQVAGGLFSYNEQFF.

The sample holds one count of this clone. The chain joins TRBV19 to TRBJ2-7, with D perhaps TRBD1 (5 bases). The CDR3 runs 14 residues. V dropped 6 bases and J dropped 2 bases, with 14 bases sitting between them. Per the germline V gene, CDR1 is LNHDA and CDR2 is SQIVND (reference sequence). CDR3 amino acids: CASSAGSLTYEQYF. DNA for the CDR3: TGTGCCAGTAGCGCAGGGTCCCTCACCTACGAGCAGTACTTC.

The chain employs TRBV5-1 and TRBJ1-5; 9 bases agree with TRBD1. Germline loops: CDR1 SGHRS, CDR2 YFSETQ. The CDR3 runs 14 residues. The trim removed 4 bases at V and 5 bases at J, leaving 4 bases unmatched. The CDR3 DNA reads as TGCGCCAGCAGCGTGGGACAGGGACATCAGCCCCAGCATTTT. The encoded protein is CASSVGQGHQPQHF. Drawing the rest from reference TRBV5-1 and TRBJ1-5, the complete variable domain is KAGVTQTPRYLIKTRGQQVTLSCSPISGHRSVSWYQQTPGQGLQFLFEYFSETQRNKGNFPGRFSGRQFSNSRSEMNVSTLELGDSALYLCASSVGQGHQPQHFGDGTRLSIL.

The CDR3 region has the DNA TGTGCCAGCAGCCTACTCAATCAGCCCCAGCATTTT. Protein: CASSLLNQPQHF. This chain links TRBV14 with TRBJ1-5; no firm D call. Trimming took off 4 bases at V and 3 bases at J, with 4 bases between the two ends. The CDR3 spans 12 residues. Looked up from germline, CDR1 is SGHDN and CDR2 is FVKESK.

This sequence joins TRBV6-5 and TRBJ2-7; D is possibly TRBD1 (6 bases). The CDR3 spans 14 residues. The germline gives CDR1 MNHEY, CDR2 SVGAGI. The ends were cut back, 5 bases at V and 4 bases at J, with 15 bases in the middle. This CDR3 reads CASSVPGQPYEQYF. DNA for the CDR3: TGTGCCAGCAGTGTTCCGGGACAACCTTACGAGCAGTACTTC.

This rearrangement joins TRBV4-1 to TRBJ1-2, with D perhaps TRBD1 (5 bases). V lost 0 bases and J 0 bases, leaving 8 bases between the germline ends. The germline V gene has CDR1 MGHRA and CDR2 YSYEKL. The CDR3 length is 15 residues. CDR3 bases: TGCGCCAGCAGCCAAGATCGGGGGACTAACTATGGCTACACCTTC. It encodes CASSQDRGTNYGYTF.

This chain connects TRBV28 to TRBJ2-7, with unresolved D. Trimming pared 5 bases from V and 3 bases from J, leaving 5 bases between. The CDR3 loop spans 11 amino acids. The V gene's germline CDR1 is MDHEN and CDR2 SYDVKM. CDR3: CASSTNYEQYF. The CDR3 region has the DNA TGTGCCAGCAGTACAAACTACGAGCAGTACTTC.

The genes are TRBV14 and TRBJ1-2; 7 bases fit TRBD1. The CDR3 has 15 residues. Trimming removed 2 bases from V and 4 bases from J; junction bases left unmatched: 7. CDR1 and CDR2 (germline): SGHDN, FVKESK. The CDR3 sequence: CASSQINRGLYGYTF. The CDR3 DNA follows: TGTGCCAGCAGCCAAATAAACAGGGGTCTCTATGGCTACACCTTC.

This rearrangement joins TRBV5-1 to TRBJ1-4; D may be TRBD1 (6 bases). The CDR3 contains 16 residues. Germline assignment: CDR1 SGHRS and CDR2 YFSETQ. V was trimmed by 4 bases and J by 3 bases, leaving 16 bases between them. CDR3 region: CASSQRTVGPNEKLFF. Written as DNA, the CDR3 is TGCGCCAGCAGCCAGAGGACAGTCGGTCCTAATGAAAAACTGTTTTTT.

The chain is built from TRBV11-1 and TRBJ2-1; 11 bases match TRBD2. Germline CDR1 SGHAT, CDR2 FQDESV (reference sequence). Germline trimming cut 5 bases from V and 3 bases from J; bases unmatched to any gene: 3. There are 15 residues in the CDR3. The chain's CDR3 is CASSSTSGSYNEQFF. The CDR3 bases are TGTGCCAGCAGCAGTACTAGCGGGAGCTACAATGAGCAGTTCTTC.

The rearrangement joins TRBV5-6 to TRBJ2-5; tentatively, D is TRBD2 (7 bases). Germline-derived CDR1 and CDR2 are SGHDT and YYEEEE. This CDR3 is built from 16 residues. The V end lost 4 bases, the J end lost 4 bases, and 20 bases lay between the germline ends. The CDR3 spells CASSPVGGAIRETQYF. CDR3 in DNA: TGTGCCAGCAGCCCGGTAGGGGGGGCGATTCGAGAGACCCAGTACTTC.

The V and J genes are TRBV5-1 and TRBJ1-5; the match to TRBD1 covers 7 bases. The CDR3 is made up of 15 amino acids. Germline CDR1 SGHRS, CDR2 YFSETQ. V was clipped by 0 bases and J by 4 bases; unmatched bases: 4. CDR3 sequence (DNA): TGCGCCAGCAGCTTGGGAGGGGGCGTAAATCAGCCCCAGCATTTT. Translated: CASSLGGGVNQPQHF. The full variable domain, in which reference TRBV5-1 and TRBJ1-5 provide the parts outside the CDR3, is KAGVTQTPRYLIKTRGQQVTLSCSPISGHRSVSWYQQTPGQGLQFLFEYFSETQRNKGNFPGRFSGRQFSNSRSEMNVSTLELGDSALYLCASSLGGGVNQPQHFGDGTRLSIL.

CDR3 sequence (DNA): TGTGCCAGCTGTTTACAAAGTCAGGTGAGCTCCTACGAGCAGTACTTC. Residues: CASCLQSQVSSYEQYF. The chain has TRBV5-6 and TRBJ2-7, with D uncertain. The CDR3 runs 16 residues. Germline V lookup: CDR1 SGHDT, CDR2 YYEEEE. V lost 7 bases and J 0 bases, leaving 20 bases between the germline ends.

V usage is TRBV29-1 and J usage is TRBJ2-3; D uncertain. Per germline, CDR1 SQVTM and CDR2 ANQGSEA. The CDR3 is 11 amino acids. The V end lost 4 bases, the J end lost 8 bases, and 10 bases lay between the germline ends. As DNA, the CDR3 is TGCAGCGTTGGTTCGGGTGGTACGCAGTATTTT. Translating gives CSVGSGGTQYF.

The genes are TRBV9 and TRBJ1-1, with D tentatively TRBD1 (5 bases). Per the germline V gene, CDR1 is SGDLS and CDR2 is YYNGEE. CDR3 length: 14 amino acids. V lost 4 bases and J lost 3, with 13 bases in between. The DNA of the CDR3 is TGTGCCAGCAGCCCCTGGGGAGGGGACACTGAAGCTTTCTTT. It encodes CASSPWGGDTEAFF.

The chain is built from TRBV7-7 and TRBJ2-3; D is possibly TRBD1 (6 bases). The CDR3 has 13 residues. The germline gives CDR1 SSHAT, CDR2 FNYEAQ (reference sequence). The V gene lost 2 bases and the J gene lost 5 bases, with 8 bases spanning the gap. The CDR3 bases are TGTGCCAGCAGCTTACAGGGGCAAGATACGCAGTATTTT. Protein sequence: CASSLQGQDTQYF. Drawing the rest from reference TRBV7-7 and TRBJ2-3, the complete variable domain is GAGVSQSPRYKVTKRGQDVTLRCDPISSHATLYWYQQALGQGPEFLTYFNYEAQPDKSGLPSDRFSAERPEGSISTLTIQRTEQRDSAMYRCASSLQGQDTQYFGPGTRLTVL.

The chain is built from TRBV5-1 and TRBJ1-4, with TRBD1 as a possible D gene (5 bases). Per germline, CDR1 SGHRS and CDR2 YFSETQ. The CDR3 contains 16 residues. With 5 bases removed from V and 8 bases from J, the gap between germline ends came to 22 bases. DNA for the CDR3: TGCGCCAGCAGTTCAGGACTGGTCTCGGGGGGGGAAAAACTGTTTTTT. Translating it yields CASSSGLVSGGEKLFF.

The chain combines TRBV2 with TRBJ2-7; D may be TRBD2 (6 bases). The V and J ends lost 10 bases and 7 bases respectively, with 17 bases between them. Germline CDR1 SNHLY, CDR2 FYNNEI. The CDR3 is made up of 12 amino acids. Here the CDR3 reads CATTGLRKEQYF. DNA for the CDR3: TGTGCCACCACGGGACTTCGGAAGGAGCAGTACTTC.